Listed here are 2 T cell receptor beta chains from one sample, sequenced in a study of shared clonotypes between healthy human individuals. The method was immunoSEQ multiplex PCR; TCRdb's version includes in-frame clones alone and lacks a portion of them. The profile covers about 1 million clones, with roughly 80% appearing a single time and approximately 1.3% taken by the ten largest. Sequences were obtained from memory CD4+ T cells sorted from blood. Indicated subset: CD45RA-negative fraction. Receptors originate from a man between 18 and 29 years old in good health.

The chain links TRBV5-1 to TRBJ2-7, with D possibly matching TRBD1 (7 bases). This CDR3 has 14 residues. The ends were cut back, 4 bases at V and 5 bases at J, with 16 bases in the middle. CDR1 is SGHRS, CDR2 YFSETQ, per germline. The CDR3 DNA is TGCGCCAGCAGCCCGGGCCTCAGGGGGGACGAGCAGTACTTC. Protein sequence: CASSPGLRGDEQYF.

The CDR3 region is CASTSNPGPSRGEQFF. The CDR3 bases are TGCGCCAGCACCTCAAATCCGGGACCCTCGCGGGGTGAGCAGTTCTTC. This chain connects TRBV5-1 to TRBJ2-1; D might be TRBD2 (6 bases). The CDR3 covers 16 residues. Trimming took 6 bases from V and 9 from J, leaving 25 bases between them. The germline CDR1 and CDR2 sequences are SGHRS and YFSETQ. Supplemented by reference TRBV5-1 and TRBJ2-1, the full variable domain reads KAGVTQTPRYLIKTRGQQVTLSCSPISGHRSVSWYQQTPGQGLQFLFEYFSETQRNKGNFPGRFSGRQFSNSRSEMNVSTLELGDSALYLCASTSNPGPSRGEQFFGPGTRLTVL.